Detailed here is one T cell receptor beta chain. Antigen specificity is unknown. The data originate from a study of vaccination and CD4 T cells after COVID-19. Sequence data for DNA of cultured CD4+ T cells were generated by the Oncomine TCR Beta short-read assay. TCRdb re-analysed the PCR reads in MiXCR, keeping a single row per CDR3 protein. Found here are roughly 10,000 distinct CDR3 sequences, 65% to 80% of them singletons; the top ten hold around 10%. Trimming stripped 0 bases from V and 8 bases from J, with 4 bases between. Germline-derived CDR1 and CDR2 are LNHNV and YYDKDF (reference sequence). The CDR3 is 12 amino acids. Sample treatment: approximately nine-day PBMC culture with coronavirus spike peptide pools or control peptides (ViraFEST assay). Notes on the study in general: Convalescent patients had 304 of 307 vaccine-specific clones showing spike mono-reactivity.

The clonotype was recovered from a human donor who had recovered from COVID-19. The sample was CD4+ T cells from blood, cultured in vitro. The V gene is TRBV15, the J gene TRBJ2-2; D is ambiguous. The CDR3 sequence is CATSREKGELFF. The CDR3 coding sequence is TGTGCCACCAGCAGAGAGAAAGGGGAGCTGTTTTTT.